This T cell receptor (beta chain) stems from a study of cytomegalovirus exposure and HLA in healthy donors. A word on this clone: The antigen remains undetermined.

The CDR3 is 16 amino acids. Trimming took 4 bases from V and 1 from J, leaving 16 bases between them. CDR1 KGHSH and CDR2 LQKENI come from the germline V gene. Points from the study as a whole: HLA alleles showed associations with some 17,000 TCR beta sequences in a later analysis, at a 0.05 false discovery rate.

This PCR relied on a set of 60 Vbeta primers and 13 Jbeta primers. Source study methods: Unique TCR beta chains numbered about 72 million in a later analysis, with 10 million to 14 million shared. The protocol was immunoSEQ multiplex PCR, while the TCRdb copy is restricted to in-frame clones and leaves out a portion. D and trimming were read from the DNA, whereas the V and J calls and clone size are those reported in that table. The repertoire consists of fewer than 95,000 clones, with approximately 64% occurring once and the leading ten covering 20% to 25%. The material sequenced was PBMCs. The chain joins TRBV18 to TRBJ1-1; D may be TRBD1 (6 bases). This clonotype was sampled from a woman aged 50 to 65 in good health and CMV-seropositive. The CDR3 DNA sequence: TGTGCCAGCTCACTTCTTGGCAGGGGTCAGAACACTGAAGCTTTCTTT. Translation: CASSLLGRGQNTEAFF.